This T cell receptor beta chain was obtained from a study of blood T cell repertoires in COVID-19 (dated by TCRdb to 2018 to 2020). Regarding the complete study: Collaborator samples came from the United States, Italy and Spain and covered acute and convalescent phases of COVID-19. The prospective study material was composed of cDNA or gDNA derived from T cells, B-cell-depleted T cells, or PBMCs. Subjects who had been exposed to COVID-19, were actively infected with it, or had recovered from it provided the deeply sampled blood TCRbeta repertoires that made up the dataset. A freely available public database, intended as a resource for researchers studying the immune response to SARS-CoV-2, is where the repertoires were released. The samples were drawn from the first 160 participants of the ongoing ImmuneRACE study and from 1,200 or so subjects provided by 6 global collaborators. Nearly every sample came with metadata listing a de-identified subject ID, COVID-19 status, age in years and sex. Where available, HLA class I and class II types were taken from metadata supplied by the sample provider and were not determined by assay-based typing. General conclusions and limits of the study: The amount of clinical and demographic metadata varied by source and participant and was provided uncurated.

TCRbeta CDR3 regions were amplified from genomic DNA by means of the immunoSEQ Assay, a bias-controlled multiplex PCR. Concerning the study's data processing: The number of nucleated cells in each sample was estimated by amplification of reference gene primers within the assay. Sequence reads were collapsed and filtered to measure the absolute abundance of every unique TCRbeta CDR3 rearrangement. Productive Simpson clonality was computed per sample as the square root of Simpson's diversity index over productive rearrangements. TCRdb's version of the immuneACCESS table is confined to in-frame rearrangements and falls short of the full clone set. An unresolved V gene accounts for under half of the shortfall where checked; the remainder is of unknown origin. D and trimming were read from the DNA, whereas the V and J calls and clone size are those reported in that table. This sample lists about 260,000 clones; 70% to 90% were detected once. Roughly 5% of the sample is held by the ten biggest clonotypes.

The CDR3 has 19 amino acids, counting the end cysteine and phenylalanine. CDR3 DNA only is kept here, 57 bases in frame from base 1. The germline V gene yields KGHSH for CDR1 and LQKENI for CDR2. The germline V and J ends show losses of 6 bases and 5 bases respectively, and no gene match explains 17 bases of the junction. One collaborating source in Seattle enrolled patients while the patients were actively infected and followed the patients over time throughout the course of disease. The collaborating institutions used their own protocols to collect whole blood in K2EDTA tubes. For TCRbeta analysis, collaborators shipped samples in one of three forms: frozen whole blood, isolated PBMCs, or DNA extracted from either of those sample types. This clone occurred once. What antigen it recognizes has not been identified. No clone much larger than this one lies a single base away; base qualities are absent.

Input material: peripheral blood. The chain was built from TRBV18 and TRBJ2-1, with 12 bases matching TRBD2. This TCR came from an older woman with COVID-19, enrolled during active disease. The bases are TGTGCCAGCTCCCGCGGGGCTAGCGGGAGGGCAGCAACCAACAATGAGCAGTTCTTC. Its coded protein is CASSRGASGRAATNNEQFF.